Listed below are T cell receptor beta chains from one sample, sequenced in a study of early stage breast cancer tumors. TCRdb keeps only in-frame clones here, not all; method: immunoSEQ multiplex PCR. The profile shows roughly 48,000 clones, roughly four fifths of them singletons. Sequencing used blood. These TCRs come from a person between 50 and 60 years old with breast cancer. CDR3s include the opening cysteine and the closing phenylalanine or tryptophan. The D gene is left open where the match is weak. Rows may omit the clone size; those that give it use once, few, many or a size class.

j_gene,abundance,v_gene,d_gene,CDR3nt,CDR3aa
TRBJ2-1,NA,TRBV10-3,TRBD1,TGTGCCATCACAACGGACAGGGGCAATGAGCAGTTCTTC,CAITTDRGNEQFF
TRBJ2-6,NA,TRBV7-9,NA,TGTGCCAGCAGCTGGGGCGACTCTGGGGCCAACGTCCTGACTTTC,CASSWGDSGANVLTF
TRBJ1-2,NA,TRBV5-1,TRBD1,TGCGCCAGCAGCGTGGGACAGGCCTCCTATGGCTACACCTTC,CASSVGQASYGYTF
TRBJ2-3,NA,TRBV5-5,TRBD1,TGTGCCAGCAGCTTGGGTGGACAGGGTCAGGATACGCAGTATTTT,CASSLGGQGQDTQYF
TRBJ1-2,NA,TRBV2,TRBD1,TGTGCCAGCAGTGGACAGACAGGGAACTATGGCTACACCTTC,CASSGQTGNYGYTF
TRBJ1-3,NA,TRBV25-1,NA,TGTGCCAGCAGTGAAGTGGAGGGGGCTGGAAACACCATATATTTT,CASSEVEGAGNTIYF
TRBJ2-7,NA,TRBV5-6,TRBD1,TGTGCCAGCAGGAGACAGGGAGTCTACGAGCAGTACTTC,CASRRQGVYEQYF
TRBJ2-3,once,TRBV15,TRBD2,TGTGCCACCAGCAGTTTTGGGACTAGCGGCACAGATACGCAGTATTTT,CATSSFGTSGTDTQYF
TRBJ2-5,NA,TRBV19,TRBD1,TGTGCCAGTAGTCAACGACAGGGGGAGGGTAGAGAGACCCAGTACTTC,CASSQRQGEGRETQYF
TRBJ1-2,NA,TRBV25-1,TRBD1,TGTGCCAGCAGTGAAAGCCTGGGGACAGAAAACCTCTATGGCTACACCTTC,CASSESLGTENLYGYTF
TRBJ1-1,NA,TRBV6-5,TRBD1,TGTGCCAGCAGTTACTGGGGGACAGGGAACACTGAAGCTTTCTTT,CASSYWGTGNTEAFF
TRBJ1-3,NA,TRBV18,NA,TGTGCCAGCTCACCATTCGAAGGCCCCAGCTCTGGAAACACCATATATTTT,CASSPFEGPSSGNTIYF
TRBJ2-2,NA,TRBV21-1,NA,TGTGCCAGCATAAACAGGGAAACCGGGGAGCTGTTTTTT,CASINRETGELFF
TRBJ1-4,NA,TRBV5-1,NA,TGCGCCAGCAGCTTGGCGGCTGTGGAGGGGGAAAAACTGTTTTTT,CASSLAAVEGEKLFF
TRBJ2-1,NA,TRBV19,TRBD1,TGTGCCAGTAGTACCCGGACAGGACACAATGAGCAGTTCTTC,CASSTRTGHNEQFF
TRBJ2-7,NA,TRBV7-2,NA,TGTGCCAGCAGCCCGAGGGGACCCGGACCCTACGAGCAGTACTTC,CASSPRGPGPYEQYF
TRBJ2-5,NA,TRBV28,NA,TGTGCCAGCAGTGTCCTCACAGTAGCCCAAGAGACCCAGTACTTC,CASSVLTVAQETQYF
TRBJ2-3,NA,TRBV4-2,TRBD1,TGTGCCAGCAGCCAAGGGCGGCCCCATCTGGGACAGAGGATAAGCACAGATACGCAGTATTTT,CASSQGRPHLGQRISTDTQYF
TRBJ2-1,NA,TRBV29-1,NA,TGCAGCGGGGGCGACAGCGTCTACAATGAGCAGTTCTTC,CSGGDSVYNEQFF
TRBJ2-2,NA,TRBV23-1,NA,TGCGCCAGCAGTCGTGGGGCGCCGCGAAACACCGGGGAGCTGTTTTTT,CASSRGAPRNTGELFF
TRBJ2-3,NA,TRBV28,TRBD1,TGTGCCAGCATCCCGCAGGACAGGGTGGGAGATACGCAGTATTTT,CASIPQDRVGDTQYF
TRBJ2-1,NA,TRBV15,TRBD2,TGTGCCACCAGCAGACCAGGACTAGCAATAAGTAATGAGCAGTTCTTC,CATSRPGLAISNEQFF
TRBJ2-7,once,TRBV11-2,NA,TGTGCCAGCAGCCCGGCTAACGAGCAGTACTTC,CASSPANEQYF
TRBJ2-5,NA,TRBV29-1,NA,TGCAGCGTTGAAGATCCCTGGGGGCGAGAGACCCAGTACTTC,CSVEDPWGRETQYF
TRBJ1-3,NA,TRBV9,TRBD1,TGTGCCAGCAGCACAGGGGGGTCTGGAAACACCATATATTTT,CASSTGGSGNTIYF
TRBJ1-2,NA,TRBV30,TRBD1,TGTGCCTGGAGTAAACCCGACAGGGCCCAGGGCTACACCTTC,CAWSKPDRAQGYTF
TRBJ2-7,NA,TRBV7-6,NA,TGTGCCAGCAGCTTAGAAGGGCTCGAGCAGTACTTC,CASSLEGLEQYF
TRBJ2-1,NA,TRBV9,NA,TGTGCCAGCAGCGCCCAGGGGGGATCCTACAATGAGCAGTTCTTC,CASSAQGGSYNEQFF
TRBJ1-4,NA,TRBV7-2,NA,TGTGCCAGCAGCTCCACGGGAGCTTTTGCAACTAATGAAAAACTGTTTTTT,CASSSTGAFATNEKLFF
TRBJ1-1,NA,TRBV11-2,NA,TGTGCCAGCAGCTTTGTTGGGGGGAACACTGAAGCTTTCTTT,CASSFVGGNTEAFF
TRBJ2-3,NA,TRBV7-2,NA,TGTGCCAGCAGCCCCCCGGCCCGCACAGATACGCAGTATTTT,CASSPPARTDTQYF
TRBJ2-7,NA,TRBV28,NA,TGTGCCAGCAGCCGCTACGAGCAGTACTTC,CASSRYEQYF
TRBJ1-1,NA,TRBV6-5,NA,TGTGCCAGCAGTTACGCCAGCATGAACACTGAAGCTTTCTTT,CASSYASMNTEAFF
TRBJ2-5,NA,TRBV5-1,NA,TGCGCCAGCAGCGACTTTCAAGAGACCCAGTACTTC,CASSDFQETQYF
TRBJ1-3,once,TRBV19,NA,TGTGCCAGTAGCCAAGGGCCAGTCCGGGGAAACACCATATATTTT,CASSQGPVRGNTIYF
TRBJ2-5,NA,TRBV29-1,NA,TGCAGCGTCCAGGTCCTCGTGGAGACCCAGTACTTC,CSVQVLVETQYF
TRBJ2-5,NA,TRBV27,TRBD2,TGTGCCAGCAGTTTGGGAGGGACGGAGCTAGAGACCCAGTACTTC,CASSLGGTELETQYF
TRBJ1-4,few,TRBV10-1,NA,TGCGCCAGCAGTACGGGGGAATTTAATGAAAAACTGTTTTTT,CASSTGEFNEKLFF
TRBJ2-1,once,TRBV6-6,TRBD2,TGTGCCAGCAGAGCGGGGGGGGACAATGAGCAGTTCTTC,CASRAGGDNEQFF
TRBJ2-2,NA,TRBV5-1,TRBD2,TGCGCCAGCAGCACGAACCCGGGACTAGCGACCGGGGAGCTGTTTTTT,CASSTNPGLATGELFF
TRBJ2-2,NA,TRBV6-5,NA,TGTGCCAGCAGTTACTGGCCCGGGGAGCTGTTTTTT,CASSYWPGELFF
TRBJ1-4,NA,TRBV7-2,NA,TGTGCCAGCAGCTTGGGGGGTCCGGAAAAACTGTTTTTT,CASSLGGPEKLFF
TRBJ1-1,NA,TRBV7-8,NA,TGTGCCAGCAGCCCCCGCCTCGGGCAGGGCACTGAAGCTTTCTTT,CASSPRLGQGTEAFF
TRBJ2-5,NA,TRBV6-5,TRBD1,TGTGCCAGCAGTTACTCTGGCAGGGGGCAAGGAGAGACCCAGTACTTC,CASSYSGRGQGETQYF
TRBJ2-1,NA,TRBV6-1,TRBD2,TGTGCCACCGAGGCGGGGGGCAATGAGCAGTTCTTC,CATEAGGNEQFF
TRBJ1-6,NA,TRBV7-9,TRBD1,TGTGCCAGCCGGGGACAGGGGGATTCACCCCTCCACTTT,CASRGQGDSPLHF
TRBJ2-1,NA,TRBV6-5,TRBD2,TGTGCCAGCAGCTGGACTAGCGGGAAGGGTGAGCAGTTCTTC,CASSWTSGKGEQFF
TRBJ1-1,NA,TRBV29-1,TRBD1,TGCAGCGTCGACAGGGGATTTGCGTACACTGAAGCTTTCTTT,CSVDRGFAYTEAFF
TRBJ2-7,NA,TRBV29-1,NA,TGCAGCGTGGGCGGGGGCGCCTACGAGCAGTACTTC,CSVGGGAYEQYF
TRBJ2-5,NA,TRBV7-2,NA,TGTGCCAGCAGCAAAGGATTAACCGCGGGAGAGACCCAGTACTTC,CASSKGLTAGETQYF
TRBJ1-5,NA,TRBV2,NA,TGTGCCAGCAGTGAACTGGCCACCGGCAATCAGCCCCAGCATTTT,CASSELATGNQPQHF
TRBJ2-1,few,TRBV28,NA,TGTGCCAGCAGTTTATCCCCGTCCATGGGAAGGGGCGAGCAGTTCTTC,CASSLSPSMGRGEQFF
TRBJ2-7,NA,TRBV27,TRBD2,TGTGCCAGCAGCATGAAAAGCGGGAGCCACTCCTACGAGCAGTACTTC,CASSMKSGSHSYEQYF
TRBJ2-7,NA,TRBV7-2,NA,TGTGCCAGCAGCTTAGATGCAACGGGAGCCTACGAGCAGTACTTC,CASSLDATGAYEQYF
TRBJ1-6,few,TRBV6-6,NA,TGTGCCAGCGTTAGCGTAGGACCTGGAGCATCACCCCTCCACTTT,CASVSVGPGASPLHF
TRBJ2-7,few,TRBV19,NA,TGTGCCAGTAGTGGGGGCCCCTTTTACGAGCAGTACTTC,CASSGGPFYEQYF
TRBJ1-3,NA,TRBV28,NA,TGTGCCAGCAGTTTCGCGCGGGTCTCTACTAACGGAAACACCATATATTTT,CASSFARVSTNGNTIYF
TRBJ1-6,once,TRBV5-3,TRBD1,TGTGCCAGCAGCTGGACGACAGGGAGAGATTCACCCCTCCACTTT,CASSWTTGRDSPLHF
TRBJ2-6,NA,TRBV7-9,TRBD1,TGTGCCAGCAGCTCCCGACAGGGGGCGTCTGGGGCCAACGTCCTGACTTTC,CASSSRQGASGANVLTF
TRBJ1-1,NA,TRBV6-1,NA,TGTGCCAGCAGTGAAATTGGCACCTACGGATCAGCTTTCTTT,CASSEIGTYGSAFF